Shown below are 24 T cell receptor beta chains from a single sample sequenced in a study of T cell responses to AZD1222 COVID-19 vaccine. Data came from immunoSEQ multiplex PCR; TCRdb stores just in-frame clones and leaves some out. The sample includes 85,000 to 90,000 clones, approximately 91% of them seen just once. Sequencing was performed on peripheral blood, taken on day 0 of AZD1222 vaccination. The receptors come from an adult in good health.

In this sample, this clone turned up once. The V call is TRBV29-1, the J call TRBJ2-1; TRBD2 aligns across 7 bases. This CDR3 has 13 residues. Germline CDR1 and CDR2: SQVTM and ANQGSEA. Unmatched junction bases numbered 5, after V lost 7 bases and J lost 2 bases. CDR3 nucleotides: TGCAGCGCACAAAGCGGGACCTACAATGAGCAGTTCTTC. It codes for CSAQSGTYNEQFF.

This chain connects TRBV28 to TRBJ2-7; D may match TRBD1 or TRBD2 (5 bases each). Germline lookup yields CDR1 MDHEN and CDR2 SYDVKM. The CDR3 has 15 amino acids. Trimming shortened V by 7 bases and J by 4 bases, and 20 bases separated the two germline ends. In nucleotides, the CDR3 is TGTGCCAGCATGGGCGAGGGGCTACCCGGGTACGAGCAGTACTTC. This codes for CASMGEGLPGYEQYF.

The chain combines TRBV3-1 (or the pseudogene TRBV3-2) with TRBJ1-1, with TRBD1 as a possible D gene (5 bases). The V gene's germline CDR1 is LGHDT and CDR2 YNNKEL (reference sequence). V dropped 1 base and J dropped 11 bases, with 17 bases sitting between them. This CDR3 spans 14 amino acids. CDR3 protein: CASSQGEGKKGAFF. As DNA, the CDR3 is TGTGCCAGCAGCCAAGGCGAAGGGAAAAAGGGGGCTTTCTTT.

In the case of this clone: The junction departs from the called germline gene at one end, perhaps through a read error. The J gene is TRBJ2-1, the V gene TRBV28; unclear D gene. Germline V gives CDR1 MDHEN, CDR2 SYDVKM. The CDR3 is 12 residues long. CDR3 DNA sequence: TGTGCCAGCTCTCAAGCCCCGAATGGGCAGTTCTTC. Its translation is CASSQAPNGQFF.

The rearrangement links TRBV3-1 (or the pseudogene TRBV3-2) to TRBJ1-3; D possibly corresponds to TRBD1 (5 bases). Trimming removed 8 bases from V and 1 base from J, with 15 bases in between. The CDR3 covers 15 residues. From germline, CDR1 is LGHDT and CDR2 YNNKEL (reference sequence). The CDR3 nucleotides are TGTGCCAGCGCCCTGGGGGTAGTTTCTGGAAACACCATATATTTT. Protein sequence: CASALGVVSGNTIYF.

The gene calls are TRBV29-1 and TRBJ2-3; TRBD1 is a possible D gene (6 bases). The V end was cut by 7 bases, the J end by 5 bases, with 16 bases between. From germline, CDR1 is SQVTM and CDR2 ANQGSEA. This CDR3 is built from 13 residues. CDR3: CSAQQQGLDTQYF. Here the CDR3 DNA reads TGCAGCGCCCAACAACAGGGATTAGATACGCAGTATTTT.

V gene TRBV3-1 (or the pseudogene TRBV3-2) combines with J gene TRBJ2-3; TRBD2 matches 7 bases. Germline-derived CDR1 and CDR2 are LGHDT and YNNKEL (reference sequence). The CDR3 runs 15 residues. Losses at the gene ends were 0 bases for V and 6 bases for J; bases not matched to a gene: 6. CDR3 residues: CASSQDPGGSDTQYF. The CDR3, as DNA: TGTGCCAGCAGCCAAGATCCTGGCGGGAGCGATACGCAGTATTTT.

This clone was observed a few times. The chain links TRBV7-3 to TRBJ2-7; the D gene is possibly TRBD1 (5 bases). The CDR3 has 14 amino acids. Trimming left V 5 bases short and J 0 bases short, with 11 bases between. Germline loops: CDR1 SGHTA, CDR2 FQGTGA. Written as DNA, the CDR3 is TGTGCCAGCAGCCCCACAGGCACCTCCTACGAGCAGTACTTC. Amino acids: CASSPTGTSYEQYF.

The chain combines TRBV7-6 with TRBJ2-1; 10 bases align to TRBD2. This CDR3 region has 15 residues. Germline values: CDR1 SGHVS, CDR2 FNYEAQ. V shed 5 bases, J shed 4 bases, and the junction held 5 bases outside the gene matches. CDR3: CASSAGTSEYNEQFF. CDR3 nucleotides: TGTGCCAGCAGCGCCGGGACTAGCGAATACAATGAGCAGTTCTTC.

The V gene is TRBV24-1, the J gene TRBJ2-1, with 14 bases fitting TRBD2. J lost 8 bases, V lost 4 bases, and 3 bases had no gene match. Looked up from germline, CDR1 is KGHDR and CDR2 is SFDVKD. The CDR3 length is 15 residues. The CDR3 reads CATSEPGLAGDEQFF. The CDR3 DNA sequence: TGTGCCACCAGTGAACCGGGACTAGCGGGAGATGAGCAGTTCTTC.

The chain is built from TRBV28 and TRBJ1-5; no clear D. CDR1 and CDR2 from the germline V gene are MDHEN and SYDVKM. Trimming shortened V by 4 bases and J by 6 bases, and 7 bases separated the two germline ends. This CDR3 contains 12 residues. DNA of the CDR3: TGTGCCAGCAGTTCGGTGGGTCAGCCCCAGCATTTT. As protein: CASSSVGQPQHF.

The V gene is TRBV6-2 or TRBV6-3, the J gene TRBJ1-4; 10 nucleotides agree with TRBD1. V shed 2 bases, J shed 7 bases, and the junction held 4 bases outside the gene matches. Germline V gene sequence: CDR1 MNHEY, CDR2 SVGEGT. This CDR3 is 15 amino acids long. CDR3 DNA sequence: TGTGCCAGCAGTTACCGGACAGGGGGGCCTGAAAAACTGTTTTTT. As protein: CASSYRTGGPEKLFF.

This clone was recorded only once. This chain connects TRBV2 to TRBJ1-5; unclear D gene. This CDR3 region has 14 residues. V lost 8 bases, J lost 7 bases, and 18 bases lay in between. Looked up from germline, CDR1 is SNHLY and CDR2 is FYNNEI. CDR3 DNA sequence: TGTGCCAGCCGGGAGGGTAGGCCCGGCCAGCCCCAGCATTTT. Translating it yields CASREGRPGQPQHF.

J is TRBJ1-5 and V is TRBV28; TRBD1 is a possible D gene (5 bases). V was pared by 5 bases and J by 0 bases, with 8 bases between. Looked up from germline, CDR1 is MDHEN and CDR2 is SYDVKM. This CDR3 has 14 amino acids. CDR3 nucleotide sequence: TGTGCCAGCAGTGCGACAGATAGCAATCAGCCCCAGCATTTT. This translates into CASSATDSNQPQHF.

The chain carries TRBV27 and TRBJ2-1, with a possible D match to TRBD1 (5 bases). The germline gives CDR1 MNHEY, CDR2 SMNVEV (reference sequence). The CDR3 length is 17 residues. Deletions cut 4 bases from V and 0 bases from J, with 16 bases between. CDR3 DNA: TGTGCCAGCAGTTGGGGCCCTTTCGCGTCCTCCTACAATGAGCAGTTCTTC. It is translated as CASSWGPFASSYNEQFF.

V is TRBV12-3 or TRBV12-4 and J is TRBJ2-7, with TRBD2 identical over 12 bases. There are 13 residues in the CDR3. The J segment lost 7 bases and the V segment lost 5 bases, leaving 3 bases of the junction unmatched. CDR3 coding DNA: TGTGCCAGCAGTAGCGGACTAGCGGGGGAGCAGTACTTC. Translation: CASSSGLAGEQYF.

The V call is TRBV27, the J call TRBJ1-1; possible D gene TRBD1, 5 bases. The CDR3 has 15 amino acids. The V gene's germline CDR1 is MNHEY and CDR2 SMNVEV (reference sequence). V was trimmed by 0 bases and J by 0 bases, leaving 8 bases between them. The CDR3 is CASSLSTDMNTEAFF. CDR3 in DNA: TGTGCCAGCAGTTTATCGACAGACATGAACACTGAAGCTTTCTTT.

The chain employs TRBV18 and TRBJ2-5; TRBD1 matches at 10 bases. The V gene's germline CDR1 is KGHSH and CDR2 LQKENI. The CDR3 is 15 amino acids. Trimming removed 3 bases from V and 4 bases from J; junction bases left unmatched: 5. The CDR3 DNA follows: TGTGCCAGCTCACCGACAGGGGGCCTAGCAGAGACCCAGTACTTC. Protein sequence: CASSPTGGLAETQYF.

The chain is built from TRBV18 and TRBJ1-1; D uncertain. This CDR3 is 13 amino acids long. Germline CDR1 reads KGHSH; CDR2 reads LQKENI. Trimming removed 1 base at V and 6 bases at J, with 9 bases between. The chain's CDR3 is CASSPQVEAEAFF. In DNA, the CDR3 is TGTGCCAGCTCACCACAGGTTGAGGCTGAAGCTTTCTTT.

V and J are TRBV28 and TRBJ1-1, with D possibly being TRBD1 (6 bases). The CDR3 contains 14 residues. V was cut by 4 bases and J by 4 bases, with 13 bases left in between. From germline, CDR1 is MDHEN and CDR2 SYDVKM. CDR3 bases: TGTGCCAGCAGTTCCCGAAGGGGGACCACTGAAGCTTTCTTT. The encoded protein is CASSSRRGTTEAFF.

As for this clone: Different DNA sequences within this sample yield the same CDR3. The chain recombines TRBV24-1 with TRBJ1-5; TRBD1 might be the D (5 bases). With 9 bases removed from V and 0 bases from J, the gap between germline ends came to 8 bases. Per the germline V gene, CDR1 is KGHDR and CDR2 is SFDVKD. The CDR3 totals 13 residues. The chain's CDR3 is CATQGYSNQPQHF. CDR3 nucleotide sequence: TGTGCCACCCAGGGCTATAGCAATCAGCCCCAGCATTTT.

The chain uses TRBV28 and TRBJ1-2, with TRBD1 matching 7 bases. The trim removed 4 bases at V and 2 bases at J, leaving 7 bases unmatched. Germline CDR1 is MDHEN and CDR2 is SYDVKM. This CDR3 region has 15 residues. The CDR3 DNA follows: TGTGCCAGCAGTTCCTACCTGACAGGGAACTATGGCTACACCTTC. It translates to CASSSYLTGNYGYTF.

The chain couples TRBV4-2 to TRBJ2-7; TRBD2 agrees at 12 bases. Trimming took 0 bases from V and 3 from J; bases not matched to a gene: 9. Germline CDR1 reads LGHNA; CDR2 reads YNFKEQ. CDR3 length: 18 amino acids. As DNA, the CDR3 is TGTGCCAGCAGCCAAGATCTACTCCTAGCGGGAGGGAGCTACGAGCAGTACTTC. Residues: CASSQDLLLAGGSYEQYF.

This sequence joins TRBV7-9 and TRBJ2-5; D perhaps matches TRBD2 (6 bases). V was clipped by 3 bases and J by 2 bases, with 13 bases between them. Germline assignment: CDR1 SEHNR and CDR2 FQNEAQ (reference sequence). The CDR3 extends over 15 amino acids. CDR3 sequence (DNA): TGTGCCAGCAGCTTTGTCGGGAGCGCACAAGAGACCCAGTACTTC. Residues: CASSFVGSAQETQYF.